These 18 T cell receptor beta chains were all obtained from the same sample, sequenced in a study of read filtering for tumor transcriptome and immune sequencing. The library was built from 400 ng RNA with molecular barcoded adaptors for alpha/delta and beta/gamma chains. TCRdb re-called the reads with MiXCR, one entry per CDR3 protein. The sample has fewer than 150,000 distinct CDR3 sequences; approximately 13% are singletons. The sequencing sample was made of a population of CD138-negative cells sorted from bone marrow. The receptors were gathered from a donor at least 40 years old with multiple myeloma.

This chain joins TRBV29-1 and TRBJ1-1; D call uncertain. The CDR3 is 13 amino acids. CDR1 and CDR2 from the germline V gene are SQVTM and ANQGSEA. V lost 1 base and J 2 bases, leaving 8 bases between the germline ends. CDR3 sequence reads: CSVEVWQNTEAFF. The CDR3 region has the DNA TGCAGCGTTGAAGTTTGGCAAAACACTGAAGCTTTCTTT.

Of note for this clonotype: The germline gene is not matched at one end of the junction; a read error may be the cause. This chain connects TRBV29-1 to TRBJ1-2; maybe TRBD1 (6 bases). CDR1 and CDR2 from the germline V gene are SQVTM and ANQGSEA. This CDR3 contains 13 residues. CDR3 coding DNA: TGCAGCGTATCAGCAGGGGAACTCTATGGCTACACATTC. It codes for CSVSAGELYGYTF. Combining the CDR3 with reference TRBV29-1 and TRBJ1-2 gives the whole variable domain SAVISQKPSRDICQRGTSLTIQCQVDSQVTMMFWYRQQPGQSLTLIATANQGSEATYESGFVIDKFPISRPNLTFSTLTVSNMSPEDSSIYLCSVSAGELYGYTFGSGTRLTVV.

Ten or more counts support this clonotype. The J gene is TRBJ2-7, the V gene TRBV28; either TRBD1 or TRBD2 may fit D (5 bases each). The germline gives CDR1 MDHEN, CDR2 SYDVKM. V was cut by 5 bases and J by 3 bases, with 14 bases left in between. The CDR3 loop spans 14 amino acids. The CDR3 loop is CASSAAGRDYEQYF. The CDR3 DNA is TGTGCCAGCAGTGCCGCAGGGAGAGACTACGAGCAGTACTTC.

This clonotype was picked up many times. The genes are TRBV7-2 and TRBJ2-1; 13 bases are a match to TRBD2. CDR1 and CDR2 (germline): SGHTA, FQGNSA. The V gene end was trimmed by 5 bases and the J gene end by 4 bases; junction bases not matched to a gene: 5. The CDR3 sequence is 16 residues long. This chain's CDR3 is CASSITSGGDYNEQFF. CDR3 in DNA: TGTGCCAGCAGCATAACTAGCGGGGGGGATTACAATGAGCAGTTCTTC. The full variable domain, with the rest looked up from reference TRBV7-2 and TRBJ2-1, is GAGVSQSPSNKVTEKGKDVELRCDPISGHTALYWYRQSLGQGLEFLIYFQGNSAPDKSGLPSDRFSAERTGGSVSTLTIQRTQQEDSAVYLCASSITSGGDYNEQFFGPGTRLTVL.

This clonotype was seen repeatedly, ten times or more. This chain joins TRBV5-1 and TRBJ1-1, with 7 bases aligning to TRBD1. This CDR3 contains 15 residues. CDR1 and CDR2 from the germline V gene are SGHRS and YFSETQ. After removal of 4 bases from V and 4 bases from J, the junction contained 10 bases not matched to a gene. The CDR3 loop reads CASSTNRGGSTEAFF. In nucleotides, the CDR3 is TGCGCCAGCAGCACCAACAGGGGAGGGAGCACTGAAGCTTTCTTT.

As regards this clonotype: This may come from a read error, since a much larger clone is one base off. Here the CDR3 omits its conserved ending phenylalanine or tryptophan, so a read error is the likely source. V is TRBV15 and J is TRBJ2-5; D is uncertain. CDR3 size: 14 residues. The germline V gene encodes CDR1 LNHNV and CDR2 YYDKDF (reference sequence). V dropped 0 bases and J dropped 3 bases, with 8 bases sitting between them. The CDR3 sequence is CATSRDMAKETQYL. For the CDR3, the DNA is TGTGCCACCAGCAGAGATATGGCAAAAGAGACCCAGTACCTC.

On this clonotype: A read error is the likely source, as a far larger clone sits one nucleotide away. The rearrangement links TRBV6-6 to TRBJ2-3, with no clear D. There are 14 residues in the CDR3. From germline, CDR1 is MNHNY and CDR2 SVGAGI (reference sequence). The CDR3 reads CASSYSQATDMQYF. In nucleotides, the CDR3 is TGTGCCAGCAGTTACTCGCAGGCCACAGATATGCAGTATTTT.

This rearrangement joins TRBV6-5 to TRBJ2-1; TRBD1 matches 9 bases. Germline V lookup: CDR1 MNHEY, CDR2 SVGAGI. The CDR3 is made up of 14 amino acids. Trimming at V came to 2 bases and at J to 10 bases, leaving 6 bases not matched to a gene. Written as DNA, the CDR3 is TGTGCCAGCAGTTACACAGGGGGCTACGACGAGCAGTTCTTC. Encoded protein: CASSYTGGYDEQFF.

This clonotype has at least ten counts. CDR3: CASSDIIGGGSYNEQFF. In nucleotides, the CDR3 is TGCGCCAGCAGCGATATAATAGGTGGGGGCTCCTACAATGAGCAGTTCTTC. The V gene is TRBV5-1, the J gene TRBJ2-1; D might be TRBD1 or TRBD2, each matching 5 bases. Germline CDR1 is SGHRS and CDR2 is YFSETQ. The CDR3 extends over 17 amino acids. V was trimmed by 4 bases and J by 0 bases, leaving 17 bases between them.

This chain links TRBV7-2 with TRBJ1-5; TRBD1 might be the D (5 bases). The CDR3 runs 13 residues. Germline V gene sequence: CDR1 SGHTA, CDR2 FQGNSA. The V gene lost 7 bases and the J gene lost 4 bases, with 11 bases spanning the gap. As DNA, the CDR3 is TGTGCCAGCACTTCCGGGGGAAATCAGCCCCAGCATTTT. Translated, it gives CASTSGGNQPQHF.

This clonotype was seen repeatedly, ten times or more. This chain joins TRBV20-1 and TRBJ1-6, with a tentative D call TRBD1 (5 bases). V lost 2 bases to trimming and J lost 10 bases, with 9 bases between them. Germline V gives CDR1 DFQATT, CDR2 SNEGSKA (reference sequence). The CDR3 covers 12 residues. Here the CDR3 reads CSARQGESPLHF. CDR3 in DNA: TGCAGTGCTAGACAGGGCGAGTCACCCCTCCACTTT.

This clonotype was seen repeatedly, ten times or more. The chain couples TRBV7-2 to TRBJ2-1; 16 bases are shared with TRBD2. This CDR3 has 14 amino acids. From germline, CDR1 is SGHTA and CDR2 FQGNSA. The junction had 6 bases not matched to a gene; V was cut back by 4 bases and J by 15 bases. Here the CDR3 reads CASSSGLAGGLGFF. The CDR3 coding sequence is TGTGCCAGCAGCTCGGGACTAGCGGGAGGGCTTGGGTTCTTC.

This clonotype was detected ten times or more. Mismatch with germline at one junction end may stem from a read error. This sequence joins TRBV12-3 or TRBV12-4 and TRBJ2-1; the D gene is possibly TRBD1 (6 bases). The CDR3 totals 16 residues. The DNA for the CDR3 is TGTGCCAGCATCTTAACCGGGACACAGCCATACAGTGAGCAGTTCTTC. Protein sequence: CASILTGTQPYSEQFF.

At least ten counts were recorded for this clonotype. V and J are TRBV10-3 and TRBJ1-2, with TRBD1 matching over 11 bases. The CDR3 sequence is 16 residues long. Germline lookup yields CDR1 ENHRY and CDR2 SYGVKD. V shed 2 bases and J 4 bases; nucleotides not matched to a gene: 6. The DNA for the CDR3 is TGTGCCATCAGTGAGACGGACAGGGGGCGGGGCTATGGCTACACCTTC. This sequence encodes CAISETDRGRGYGYTF.

Turning to this clonotype: A much larger clone differs from this one at a single base, so this may be a read error. The chain joins TRBV7-9 to TRBJ2-1; 11 bases align to TRBD1. The CDR3 is 16 residues long. Germline assignment: CDR1 SEHNR and CDR2 FQNEAQ (reference sequence). With V trimmed by 2 bases and J by 6 bases, 6 bases remained unmatched. This chain's CDR3 is CASSLLSGTGGNEQFF. CDR3 DNA: TGTGCCAGCAGCTTATTGTCCGGGACAGGGGGCAATGAGCAGTTCTTC.

This clonotype was recorded many times. This chain connects TRBV10-3 to TRBJ2-1, with D perhaps assigned TRBD1 or TRBD2 (5 bases each). Germline V gives CDR1 ENHRY, CDR2 SYGVKD. The V end was cut by 6 bases, the J end by 2 bases, with 14 bases between. The CDR3 is 15 residues long. CDR3 nucleotide sequence: TGTGCCATCAGGGGGTTGGGGGACGCCTACAATGAGCAGTTCTTC. This sequence encodes CAIRGLGDAYNEQFF.

This clonotype appeared a few times. The chain has TRBV6-2 or TRBV6-3 and TRBJ2-5; 8 bases map to TRBD2. This CDR3 spans 14 amino acids. Germline trimming cut 6 bases from V and 5 bases from J; bases unmatched to any gene: 8. Germline-derived CDR1 and CDR2 are MNHEY and SVGEGT. The chain's CDR3 is CASRRTSTQETQYF. Here the CDR3 DNA reads TGTGCCAGCAGAAGGACTAGCACTCAGGAGACCCAGTACTTC.

The CDR3 nucleotides read TGTGCCAGCAGCTTAACCGGGGCAGGGAGAGGCGAGAATCAGCCCCAGCATTTT. Translated, it gives CASSLTGAGRGENQPQHF. The J gene is TRBJ1-5, the V gene TRBV7-6; D perhaps matches TRBD1 (5 bases). CDR3 length: 18 amino acids. V dropped 2 bases and J dropped 4 bases, with 21 bases sitting between them. From germline, CDR1 is SGHVS and CDR2 FNYEAQ.